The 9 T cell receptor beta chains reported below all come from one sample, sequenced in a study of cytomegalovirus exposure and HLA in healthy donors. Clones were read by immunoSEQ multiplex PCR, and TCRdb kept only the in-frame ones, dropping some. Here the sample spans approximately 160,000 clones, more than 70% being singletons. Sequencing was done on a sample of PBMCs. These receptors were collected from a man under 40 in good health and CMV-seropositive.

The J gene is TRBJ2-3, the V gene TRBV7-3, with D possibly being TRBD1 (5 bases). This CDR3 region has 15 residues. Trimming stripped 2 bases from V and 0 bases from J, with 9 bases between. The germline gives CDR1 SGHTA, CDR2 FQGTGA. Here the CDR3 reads CASSLQAGSTDTQYF. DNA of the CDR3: TGTGCCAGCAGCTTACAGGCAGGGAGCACAGATACGCAGTATTTT.

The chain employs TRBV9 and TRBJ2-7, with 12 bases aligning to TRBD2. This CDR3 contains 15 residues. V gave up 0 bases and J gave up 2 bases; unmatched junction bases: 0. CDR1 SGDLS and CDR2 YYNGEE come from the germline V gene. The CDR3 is CASSVGLAGAYEQYF. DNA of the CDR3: TGTGCCAGCAGCGTAGGACTAGCGGGAGCCTACGAGCAGTACTTC.

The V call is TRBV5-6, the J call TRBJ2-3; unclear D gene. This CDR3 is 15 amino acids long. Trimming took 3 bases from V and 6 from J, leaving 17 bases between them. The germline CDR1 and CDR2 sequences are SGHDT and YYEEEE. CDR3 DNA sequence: TGTGCCAGCAGCTCTGACTCGTACGCGTCGGATACGCAGTATTTT. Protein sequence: CASSSDSYASDTQYF.

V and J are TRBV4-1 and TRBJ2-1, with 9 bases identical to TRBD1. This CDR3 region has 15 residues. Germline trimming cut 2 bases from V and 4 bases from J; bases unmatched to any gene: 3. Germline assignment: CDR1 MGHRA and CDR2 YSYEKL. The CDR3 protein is CASSQKDRGYNEQFF. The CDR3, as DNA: TGCGCCAGCAGCCAAAAGGACAGGGGTTACAATGAGCAGTTCTTC.

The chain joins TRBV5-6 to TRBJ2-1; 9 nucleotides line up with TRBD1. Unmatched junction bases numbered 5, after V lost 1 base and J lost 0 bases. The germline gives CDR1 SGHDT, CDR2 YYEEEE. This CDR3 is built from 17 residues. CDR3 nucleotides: TGTGCCAGCAGCTTGAGGGACAGGGCCATCTCCTACAATGAGCAGTTCTTC. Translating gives CASSLRDRAISYNEQFF.

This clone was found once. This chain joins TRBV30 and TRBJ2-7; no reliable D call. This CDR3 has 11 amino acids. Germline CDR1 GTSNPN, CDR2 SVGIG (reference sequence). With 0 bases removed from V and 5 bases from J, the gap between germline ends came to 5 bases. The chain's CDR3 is CAWSVQNEQYF. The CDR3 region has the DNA TGTGCCTGGAGTGTACAAAACGAGCAGTACTTC.

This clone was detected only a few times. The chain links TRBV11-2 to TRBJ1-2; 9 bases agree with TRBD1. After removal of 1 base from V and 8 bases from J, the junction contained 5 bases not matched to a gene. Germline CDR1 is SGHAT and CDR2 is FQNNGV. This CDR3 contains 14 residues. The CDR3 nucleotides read TGTGCCAGCAGCTTAGGGGACAGGGTCGGGGGCTACACCTTC. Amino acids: CASSLGDRVGGYTF.

CDR3 amino acids: CASSGGQSEAFF. The CDR3 DNA reads TGTGCCAGCAGCGGCGGTCAAAGCGAAGCTTTCTTT. The V and J genes are TRBV9 and TRBJ1-1; D is uncertain. Germline V gives CDR1 SGDLS, CDR2 YYNGEE. Trimming took 3 bases from V and 8 from J, leaving 11 bases between them. The CDR3 totals 12 residues.

The CDR3 protein is CASSPLAGGQETQYF. CDR3 coding DNA: TGTGCCAGCAGCCCCTTGGCGGGGGGCCAAGAGACCCAGTACTTC. The chain carries TRBV7-3 and TRBJ2-5; 8 positions agree with TRBD2. The V gene end was trimmed by 5 bases and the J gene end by 1 base; junction bases not matched to a gene: 6. This CDR3 comprises 15 residues. Germline V gene sequence: CDR1 SGHTA, CDR2 FQGTGA. Together with reference TRBV7-3 and TRBJ2-5, the CDR3 gives the full variable domain: GAGVSQTPSNKVTEKGKYVELRCDPISGHTALYWYRQSLGQGPEFLIYFQGTGAADDSGLPNDRFFAVRPEGSVSTLKIQRTERGDSAVYLCASSPLAGGQETQYFGPGTRLLVL.